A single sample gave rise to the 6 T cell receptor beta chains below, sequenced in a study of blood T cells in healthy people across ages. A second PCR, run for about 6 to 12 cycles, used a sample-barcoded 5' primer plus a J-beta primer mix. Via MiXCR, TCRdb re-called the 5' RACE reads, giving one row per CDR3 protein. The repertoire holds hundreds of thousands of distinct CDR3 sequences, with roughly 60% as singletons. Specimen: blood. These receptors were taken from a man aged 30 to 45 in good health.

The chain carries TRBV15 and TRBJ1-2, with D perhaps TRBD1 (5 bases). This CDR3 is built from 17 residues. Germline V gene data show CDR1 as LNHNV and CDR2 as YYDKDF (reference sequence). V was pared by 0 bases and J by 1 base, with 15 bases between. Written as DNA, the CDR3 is TGTGCCACCAGCAGAGAATTTAGGGACGGAGTTAACTATGGCTACACCTTC. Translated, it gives CATSREFRDGVNYGYTF.

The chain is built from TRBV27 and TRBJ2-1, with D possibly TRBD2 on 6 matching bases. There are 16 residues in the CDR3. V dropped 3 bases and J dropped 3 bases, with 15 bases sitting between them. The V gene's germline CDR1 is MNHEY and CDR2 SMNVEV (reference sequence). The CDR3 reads CASSFGTGLGYNEQFF. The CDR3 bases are TGTGCCAGCAGTTTTGGGACGGGACTGGGCTACAATGAGCAGTTCTTC.

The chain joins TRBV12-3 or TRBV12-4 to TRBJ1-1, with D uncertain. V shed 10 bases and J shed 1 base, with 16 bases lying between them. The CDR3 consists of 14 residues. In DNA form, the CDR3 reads TGTGCCACCCTCTCGGGAGGATGGAACACTGAAGCTTTCTTT. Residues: CATLSGGWNTEAFF.

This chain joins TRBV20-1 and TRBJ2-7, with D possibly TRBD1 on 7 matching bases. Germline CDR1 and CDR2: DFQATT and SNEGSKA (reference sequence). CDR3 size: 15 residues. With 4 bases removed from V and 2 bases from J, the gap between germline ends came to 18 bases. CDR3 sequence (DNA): TGCAGTGCTACCGGAGCAGGGGGGAGTACCTACGAGCAGTACTTC. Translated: CSATGAGGSTYEQYF.

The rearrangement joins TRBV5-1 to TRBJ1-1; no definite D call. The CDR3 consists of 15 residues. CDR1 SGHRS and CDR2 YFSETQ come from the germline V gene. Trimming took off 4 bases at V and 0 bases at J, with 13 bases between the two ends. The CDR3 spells CASSPLGLLNTEAFF. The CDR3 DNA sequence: TGCGCCAGCAGCCCGCTAGGGTTACTGAACACTGAAGCTTTCTTT.

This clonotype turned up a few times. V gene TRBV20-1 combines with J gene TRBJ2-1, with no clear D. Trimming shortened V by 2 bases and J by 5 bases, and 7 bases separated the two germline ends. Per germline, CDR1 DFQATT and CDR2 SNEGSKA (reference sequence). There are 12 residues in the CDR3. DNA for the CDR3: TGCAGTGCTAGATGGCCAAACAATGAGCAGTTCTTC. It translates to CSARWPNNEQFF.